The entry below describes one TCR beta chain. What it binds is not known. Method: immunoSEQ multiplex PCR; TCRdb's copy keeps in-frame clones and lacks some. The sample comprises around 140,000 clones, roughly 88% of which are singletons, and 4% to 6% rests with the top ten. These data come from a study of Ad26.COV2.S vaccination and SARS-CoV-2 variants. General study results and limits: A substantial breadth of spike-specific CD8+ and CD4+ T cell responses after vaccination has been reported. Vaccinated individuals (as opposed to placebo recipients) had higher spike-specific TCR breadth. Similar non-spike TCR breadth was observed in recipients of vaccine and of placebo.

The V gene's germline CDR1 is SGHNT and CDR2 YYREEE (reference sequence). CDR3 size: 14 residues. Trimming took 4 bases from V and 5 from J, leaving 15 bases between them. The sample consisted of peripheral blood, taken after recovery from COVID-19. This clonotype originated in a human donor who had recovered from COVID-19. J is TRBJ2-5 and V is TRBV5-4, with D hard to call. The CDR3 sequence is CASSPTESWETQYF. CDR3 DNA: TGTGCCAGCAGCCCGACTGAGAGCTGGGAGACCCAGTACTTC.